The clone carrying this T cell receptor beta chain was detected only a few times. As yet, its antigen is unknown. Treatment described: roughly 10-day PBMC culture with coronavirus spike peptide pools or control peptides (ViraFEST assay). Expansion of antigen-specific T cells with peptide pools by ViraFEST preceded sequencing of TCRs. Cultured CD4+ T-cell DNA underwent Oncomine TCR Beta short-read sequencing. Each CDR3 protein gets one entry after TCRdb re-called the PCR reads with MiXCR. Of about 12,000 distinct CDR3 sequences listed, 45% to 55% are singletons. This sample is part of a study of vaccination and CD4 T cells after COVID-19. Looking at the study overall: The convalescents, six males and four females, included two who were Hispanic.

Study-wide results and limits: Counts of SARS-CoV-2-reactive clonotypes had a median that went from approximately 23 to 38, a nonsignificant change.

The receptor was derived from a human donor who had recovered from COVID-19. The sequencing input was CD4+ T cells from blood, cultured in vitro.

The CDR3 here is CSAQTTGGNTEAFF. In DNA, the CDR3 is TGCAGTGCTCAGACGACCGGGGGTAACACTGAAGCTTTCTTT. This chain uses TRBV20-1 with TRBJ1-1, with D possibly matching TRBD1 (5 bases). This CDR3 has 14 residues. The V end was cut by 5 bases, the J end by 2 bases, with 15 bases between. Germline lookup yields CDR1 DFQATT and CDR2 SNEGSKA (reference sequence).